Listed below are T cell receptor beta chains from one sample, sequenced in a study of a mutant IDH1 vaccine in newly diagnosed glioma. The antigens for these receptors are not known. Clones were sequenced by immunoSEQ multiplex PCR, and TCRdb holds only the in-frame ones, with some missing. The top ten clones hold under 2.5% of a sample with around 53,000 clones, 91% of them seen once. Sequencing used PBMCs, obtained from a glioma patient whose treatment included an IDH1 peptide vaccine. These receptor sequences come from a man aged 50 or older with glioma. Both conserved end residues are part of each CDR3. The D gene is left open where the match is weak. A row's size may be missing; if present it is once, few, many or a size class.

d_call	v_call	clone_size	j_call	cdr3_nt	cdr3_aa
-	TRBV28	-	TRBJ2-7	TGTGCCAGCAGTTCCCCTGTTAGCCGCCCAGGCGGGGAGTGGTACGAGCAGTACTTC	CASSSPVSRPGGEWYEQYF
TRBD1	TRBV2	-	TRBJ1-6	TGTGCCAGCAGGGGACCGGCGGACAGGAGCTCCTATAATTCACCCCTCCACTTT	CASRGPADRSSYNSPLHF
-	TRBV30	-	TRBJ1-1	TGTGCCTGGAGTTTGATGGAGAACACTGAAGCTTTCTTT	CAWSLMENTEAFF
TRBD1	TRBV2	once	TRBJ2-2	TGTGCCAGCAGAATCCCGACAGGGGCCGGGGAGCTGTTTTTT	CASRIPTGAGELFF
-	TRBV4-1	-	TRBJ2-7	TGCGCCAGCAGCTCCACGCGGGTGGCCTACGAGCAGTACTTC	CASSSTRVAYEQYF
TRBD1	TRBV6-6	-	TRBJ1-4	TGTGCCAGCAGCCCCCCGGGGGACAGGGGTGAAAAACTGTTTTTT	CASSPPGDRGEKLFF
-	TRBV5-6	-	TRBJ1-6	TGTGCCAGCAGCTTGCCTGGGGGACCCCTCCACTTT	CASSLPGGPLHF
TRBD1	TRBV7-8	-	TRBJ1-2	TGTGCCAGCAGTCGGGACAGGAATGGCTACACCTTC	CASSRDRNGYTF
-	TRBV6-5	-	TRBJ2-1	TGTGCCAGCGGTCGGGGTGGTGAGCAGTTCTTC	CASGRGGEQFF
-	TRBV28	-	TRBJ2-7	TGTGCCAGCAGTTTAGCGGGACCGGGATACGAGCAGTACTTC	CASSLAGPGYEQYF
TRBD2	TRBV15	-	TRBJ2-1	TGTGCCACCAGCGGCCGGGGTCGGGGGGATGAGCAGTTCTTC	CATSGRGRGDEQFF
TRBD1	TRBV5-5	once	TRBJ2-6	TGTGCCAGCAGCTTGGCCCCGGGACAGTTCTCCTCTGGGGCCAACGTCCTGACTTTC	CASSLAPGQFSSGANVLTF
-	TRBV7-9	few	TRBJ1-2	TGTGCCAGCAGCTTAGGCACAGGGCCTAACTATGGCTACACCTTC	CASSLGTGPNYGYTF
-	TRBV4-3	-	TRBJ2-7	TGCGCCAGCAGCCAAGATCAGGCGGGGAAGTACGAGCAGTACTTC	CASSQDQAGKYEQYF
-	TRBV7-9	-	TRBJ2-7	TGTGCCAGCACCCTCCATTTGAACGAGCAGTACTTC	CASTLHLNEQYF
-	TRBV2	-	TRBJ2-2	TGTGCCAGCCAGGGAAACACCGGGGAGCTGTTTTTT	CASQGNTGELFF
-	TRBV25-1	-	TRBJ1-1	TGTGCCACCCTGGGGCAATCGAACACTGAAGCTTTCTTT	CATLGQSNTEAFF
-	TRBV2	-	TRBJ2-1	TGTGCCAGCAATAAGGACCCCATATTTTACAATGAGCAGTTCTTC	CASNKDPIFYNEQFF
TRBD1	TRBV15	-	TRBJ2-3	TGTGCCACCAGCAGCCGTACGACAGGGGATACGCAGTATTTT	CATSSRTTGDTQYF
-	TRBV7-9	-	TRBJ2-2	TGTGCCAGCAGCTTAATCCCCACCTCTCGGGGTCCGAACACCGGGGAGCTGTTTTTT	CASSLIPTSRGPNTGELFF
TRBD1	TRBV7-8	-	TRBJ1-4	TGTGCCAGCAGCCAACTCCCCTGGGACAGGGGTAATGAAAAACTGTTTTTT	CASSQLPWDRGNEKLFF
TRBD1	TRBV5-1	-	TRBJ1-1	TGCGCCAGCAGCCTTAGACAGGGTTGGGAAGCTTTCTTT	CASSLRQGWEAFF
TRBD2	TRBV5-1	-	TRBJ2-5	TGCGCCAGCAGCGGAACACCCCTAGCGGGAGTAGAGACCCAGTACTTC	CASSGTPLAGVETQYF
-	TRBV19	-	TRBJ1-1	TGTGCCAGTAGTATCAGGGCCGGGGCTGAAGCTTTCTTT	CASSIRAGAEAFF
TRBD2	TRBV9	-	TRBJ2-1	TGTGCCAGCAGCGTGGGACTAGCGGGGGGGTCCTTCGGGGACAATGAGCAGTTCTTC	CASSVGLAGGSFGDNEQFF
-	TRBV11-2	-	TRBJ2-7	TGTGCCAGCAGCTTAGCGGGTGCCTCCTACGAGCAGTACTTC	CASSLAGASYEQYF
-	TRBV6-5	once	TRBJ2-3	TGTGCCAGCAGTTTTCTGGCTTCTAACACAGATACGCAGTATTTT	CASSFLASNTDTQYF
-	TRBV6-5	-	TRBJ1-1	TGTGCCAGCAGCCCCTTGAGGGACATGAACACTGAAGCTTTCTTT	CASSPLRDMNTEAFF
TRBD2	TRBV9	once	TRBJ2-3	TGTGCCAGCAGCGAAAGCGGGGGCTCCTCGGATACGCAGTATTTT	CASSESGGSSDTQYF